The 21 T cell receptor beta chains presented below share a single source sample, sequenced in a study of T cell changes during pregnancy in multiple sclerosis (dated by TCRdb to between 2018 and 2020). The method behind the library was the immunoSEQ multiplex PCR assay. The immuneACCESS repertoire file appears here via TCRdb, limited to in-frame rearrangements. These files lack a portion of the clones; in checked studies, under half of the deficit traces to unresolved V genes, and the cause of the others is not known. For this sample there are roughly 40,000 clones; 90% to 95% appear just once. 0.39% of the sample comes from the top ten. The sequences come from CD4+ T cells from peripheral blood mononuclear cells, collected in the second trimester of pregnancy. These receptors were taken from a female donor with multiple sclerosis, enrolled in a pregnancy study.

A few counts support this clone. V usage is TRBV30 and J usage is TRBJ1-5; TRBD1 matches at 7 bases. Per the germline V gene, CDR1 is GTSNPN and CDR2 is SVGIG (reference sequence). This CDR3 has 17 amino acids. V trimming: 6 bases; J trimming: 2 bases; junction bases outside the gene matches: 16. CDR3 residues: CACATGQATWGNQPQHF. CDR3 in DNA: TGTGCCTGTGCGACAGGACAGGCAACTTGGGGCAATCAGCCCCAGCATTTT.

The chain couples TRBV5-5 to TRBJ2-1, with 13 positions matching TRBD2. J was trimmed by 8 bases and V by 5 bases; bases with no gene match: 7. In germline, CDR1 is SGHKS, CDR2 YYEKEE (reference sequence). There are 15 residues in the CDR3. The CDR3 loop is CASSPLAGGFHEQFF. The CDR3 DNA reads TGTGCCAGCAGTCCACTAGCGGGAGGGTTTCATGAGCAGTTCTTC.

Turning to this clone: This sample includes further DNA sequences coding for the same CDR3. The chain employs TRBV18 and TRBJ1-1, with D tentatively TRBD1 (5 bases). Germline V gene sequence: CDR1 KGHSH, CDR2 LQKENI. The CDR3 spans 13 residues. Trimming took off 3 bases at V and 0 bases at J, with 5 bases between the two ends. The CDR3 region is CASSPGLNTEAFF. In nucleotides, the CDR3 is TGTGCCAGCTCACCGGGGCTGAACACTGAAGCTTTCTTT.

CDR3: CASSLTVKQETQYF. Written as DNA, the CDR3 is TGTGCCAGCAGCTTAACGGTCAAGCAAGAGACCCAGTACTTC. The genes are TRBV7-2 and TRBJ2-5; D remains ambiguous. Looked up from germline, CDR1 is SGHTA and CDR2 is FQGNSA. Deletions cut 2 bases from V and 2 bases from J, with 9 bases between. The CDR3 length is 14 residues.

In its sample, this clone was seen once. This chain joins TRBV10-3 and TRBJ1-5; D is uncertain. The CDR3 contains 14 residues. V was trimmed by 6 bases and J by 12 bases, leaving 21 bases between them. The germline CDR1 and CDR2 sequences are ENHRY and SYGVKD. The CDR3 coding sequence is TGTGCCATCAGCGAGACGGGAGACATCAAGGTCCAGCATTTT. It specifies CAISETGDIKVQHF.

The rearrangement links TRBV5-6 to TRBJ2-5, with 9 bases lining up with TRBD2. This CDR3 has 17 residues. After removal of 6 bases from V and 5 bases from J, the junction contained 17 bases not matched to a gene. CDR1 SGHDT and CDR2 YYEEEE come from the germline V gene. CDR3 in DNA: TGTGCCAGCAACTCCCGATCAGGCGGGAGGGCCATGGAGACCCAGTACTTC. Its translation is CASNSRSGGRAMETQYF.

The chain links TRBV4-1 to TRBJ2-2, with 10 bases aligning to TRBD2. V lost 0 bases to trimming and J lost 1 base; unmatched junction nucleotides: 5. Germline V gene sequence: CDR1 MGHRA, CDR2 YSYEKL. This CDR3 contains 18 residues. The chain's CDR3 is CASSQEIIAGGNTGELFF. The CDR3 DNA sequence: TGCGCCAGCAGCCAAGAAATAATAGCGGGGGGGAACACCGGGGAGCTGTTTTTT.

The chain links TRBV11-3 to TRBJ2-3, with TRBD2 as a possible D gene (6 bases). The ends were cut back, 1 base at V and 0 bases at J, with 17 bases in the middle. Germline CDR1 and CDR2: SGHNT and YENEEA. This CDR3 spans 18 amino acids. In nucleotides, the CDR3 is TGTGCCAGCAGCTTAGGAGTGGCGGGGCTTACGAGCACAGATACGCAGTATTTT. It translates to CASSLGVAGLTSTDTQYF. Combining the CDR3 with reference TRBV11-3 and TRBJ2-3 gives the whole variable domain EAGVVQSPRYKIIEKKQPVAFWCNPISGHNTLYWYLQNLGQGPELLIRYENEEAVDDSQLPKDRFSAERLKGVDSTLKIQPAELGDSAVYLCASSLGVAGLTSTDTQYFGPGTRLTVL.

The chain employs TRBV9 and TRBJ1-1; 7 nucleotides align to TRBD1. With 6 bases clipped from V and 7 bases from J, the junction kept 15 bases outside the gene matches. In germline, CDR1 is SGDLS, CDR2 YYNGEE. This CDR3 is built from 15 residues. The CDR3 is CASTPGGATGIEAFF. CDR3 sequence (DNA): TGTGCCAGCACCCCTGGAGGAGCGACAGGGATTGAAGCTTTCTTT.

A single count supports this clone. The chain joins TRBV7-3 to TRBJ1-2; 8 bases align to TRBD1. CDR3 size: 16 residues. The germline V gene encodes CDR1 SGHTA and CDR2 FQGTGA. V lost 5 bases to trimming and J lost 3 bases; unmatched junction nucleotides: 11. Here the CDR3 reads CASSPRAGQGHYGYTF. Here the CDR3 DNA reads TGTGCCAGCAGCCCTAGGGCAGGACAGGGTCACTATGGCTACACCTTC.

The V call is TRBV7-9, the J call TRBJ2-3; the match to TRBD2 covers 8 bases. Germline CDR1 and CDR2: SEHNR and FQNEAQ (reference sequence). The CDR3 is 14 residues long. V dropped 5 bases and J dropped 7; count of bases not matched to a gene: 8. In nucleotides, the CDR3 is TGTGCCAGCAGCCGGCCGACTAGCGCAAATACGCAGTATTTT. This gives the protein CASSRPTSANTQYF.

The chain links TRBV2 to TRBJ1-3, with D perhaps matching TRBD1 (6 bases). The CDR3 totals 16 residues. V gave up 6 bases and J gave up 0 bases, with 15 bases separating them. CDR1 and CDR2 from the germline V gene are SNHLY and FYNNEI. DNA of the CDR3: TGTGCCAGCAGAGGGATGGACAGCTACTCTGGAAACACCATATATTTT. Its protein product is CASRGMDSYSGNTIYF.

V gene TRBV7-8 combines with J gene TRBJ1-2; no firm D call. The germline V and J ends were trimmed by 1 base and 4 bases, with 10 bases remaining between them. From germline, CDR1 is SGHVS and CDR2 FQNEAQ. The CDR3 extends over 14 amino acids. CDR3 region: CASSLDSAVYGYTF. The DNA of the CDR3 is TGTGCCAGCAGCTTAGACTCGGCGGTCTATGGCTACACCTTC. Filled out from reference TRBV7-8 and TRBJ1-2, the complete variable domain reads GAGVSQSPRYKVAKRGQDVALRCDPISGHVSLFWYQQALGQGPEFLTYFQNEAQLDKSGLPSDRFFAERPEGSVSTLKIQRTQQEDSAVYLCASSLDSAVYGYTFGSGTRLTVV.

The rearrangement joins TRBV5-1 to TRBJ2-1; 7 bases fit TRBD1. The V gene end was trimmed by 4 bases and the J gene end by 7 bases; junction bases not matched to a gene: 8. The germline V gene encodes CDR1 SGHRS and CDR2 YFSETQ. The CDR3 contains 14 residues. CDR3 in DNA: TGCGCCAGCAGCCCGCGACAGGGTGGGAATGAGCAGTTCTTC. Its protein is CASSPRQGGNEQFF.

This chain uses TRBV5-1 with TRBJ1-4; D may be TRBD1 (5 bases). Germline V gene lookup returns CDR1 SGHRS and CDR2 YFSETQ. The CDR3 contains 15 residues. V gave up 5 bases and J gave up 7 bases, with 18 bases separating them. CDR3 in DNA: TGCGCCAGCAGTTCTAACAGGATGGGGGGTGAAAAACTGTTTTTT. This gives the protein CASSSNRMGGEKLFF.

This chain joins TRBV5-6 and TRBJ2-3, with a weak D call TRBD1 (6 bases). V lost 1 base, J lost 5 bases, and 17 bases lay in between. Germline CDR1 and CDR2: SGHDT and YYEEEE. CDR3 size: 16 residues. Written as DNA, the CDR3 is TGTGCCAGCAGCTTGTCTGGGACAAAATGGAAAGATACGCAGTATTTT. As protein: CASSLSGTKWKDTQYF.

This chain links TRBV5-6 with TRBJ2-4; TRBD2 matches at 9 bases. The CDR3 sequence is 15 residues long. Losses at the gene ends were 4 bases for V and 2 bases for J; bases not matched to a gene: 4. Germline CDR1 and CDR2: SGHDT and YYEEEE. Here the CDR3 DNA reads TGTGCCAGCAGCGTGCGGGGGGGCCCCAAAAACATTCAGTACTTC. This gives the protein CASSVRGGPKNIQYF.

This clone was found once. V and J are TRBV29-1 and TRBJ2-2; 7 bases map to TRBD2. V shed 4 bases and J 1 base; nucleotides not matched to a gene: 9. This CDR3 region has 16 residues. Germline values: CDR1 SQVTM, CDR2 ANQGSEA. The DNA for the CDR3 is TGCAGCGTTGGAATCTTTCCTAGCGGGAACACCGGGGAGCTGTTTTTT. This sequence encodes CSVGIFPSGNTGELFF.

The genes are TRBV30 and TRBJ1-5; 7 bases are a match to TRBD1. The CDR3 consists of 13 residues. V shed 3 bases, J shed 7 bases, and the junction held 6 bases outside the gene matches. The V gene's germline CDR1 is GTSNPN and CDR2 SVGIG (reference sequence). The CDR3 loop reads CAWSSDRAQPQHF. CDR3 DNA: TGTGCCTGGAGCTCCGACAGGGCACAGCCCCAGCATTTT. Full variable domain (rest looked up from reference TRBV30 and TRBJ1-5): SQTIHQWPATLVQPVGSPLSLECTVEGTSNPNLYWYRQAAGRGLQLLFYSVGIGQISSEVPQNLSASRPQDRQFILSSKKLLLSDSGFYLCAWSSDRAQPQHFGDGTRLSIL.

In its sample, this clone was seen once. The DNA of the CDR3 is TGTGCCAGTAGTATCGGGCTAGCGGGGCGCACAGATACGCAGTATTTT. It codes for CASSIGLAGRTDTQYF. The chain combines TRBV19 with TRBJ2-3, with TRBD2 matching over 9 bases. V lost 3 bases, J lost 1 base, and 5 bases stayed unmatched. The CDR3 covers 16 residues. CDR1 and CDR2 from the germline V gene are LNHDA and SQIVND (reference sequence). Based on the CDR3 plus reference TRBV19 and TRBJ2-3, the full variable domain is DGGITQSPKYLFRKEGQNVTLSCEQNLNHDAMYWYRQDPGQGLRLIYYSQIVNDFQKGDIAEGYSVSREKKESFPLTVTSAQKNPTAFYLCASSIGLAGRTDTQYFGPGTRLTVL.

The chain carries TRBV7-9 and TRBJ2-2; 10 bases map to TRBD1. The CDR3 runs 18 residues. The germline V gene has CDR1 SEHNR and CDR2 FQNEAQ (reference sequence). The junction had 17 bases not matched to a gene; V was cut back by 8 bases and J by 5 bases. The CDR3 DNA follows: TGTGCCAGCGTGGCGGGGACAGGGGAACGACTGGGGACCGGGGAGCTGTTTTTT. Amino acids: CASVAGTGERLGTGELFF.